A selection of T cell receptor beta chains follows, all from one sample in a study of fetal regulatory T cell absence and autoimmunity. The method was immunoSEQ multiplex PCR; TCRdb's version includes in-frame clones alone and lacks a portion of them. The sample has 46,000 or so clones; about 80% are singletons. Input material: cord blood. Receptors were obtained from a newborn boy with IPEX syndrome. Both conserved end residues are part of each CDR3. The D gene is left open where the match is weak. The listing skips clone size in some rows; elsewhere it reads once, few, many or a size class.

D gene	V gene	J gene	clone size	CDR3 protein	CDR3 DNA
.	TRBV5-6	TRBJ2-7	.	CASSSKPGTPRSSYEQYF	TGTGCCAGCAGCTCCAAACCCGGGACTCCCAGGAGCTCCTACGAGCAGTACTTC
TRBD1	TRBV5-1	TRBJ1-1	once	CASRDRGGDTEAFF	TGCGCCAGCAGGGACAGGGGAGGGGACACTGAAGCTTTCTTT
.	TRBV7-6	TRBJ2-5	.	CASSLRVRETQYF	TGTGCCAGCAGCTTAAGGGTTCGGGAGACCCAGTACTTC
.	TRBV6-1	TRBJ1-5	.	CASRRGVGNQPQHF	TGTGCCAGCAGGAGGGGGGTCGGCAATCAGCCCCAGCATTTT
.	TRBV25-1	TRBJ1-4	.	CASSDTTNEKLFF	TGTGCCAGCAGTGACACAACTAATGAAAAACTGTTTTTT
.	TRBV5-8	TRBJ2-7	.	CASSLPQVYEQYF	TGTGCCAGCAGCTTGCCACAGGTTTACGAGCAGTACTTC
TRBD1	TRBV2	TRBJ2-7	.	CASRAWTGPGFEQYF	TGTGCCAGCAGGGCTTGGACAGGACCAGGATTCGAGCAGTACTTC
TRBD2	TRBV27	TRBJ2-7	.	CASSSGLLSYEQYF	TGTGCCAGCAGTTCGGGACTACTCTCCTACGAGCAGTACTTC
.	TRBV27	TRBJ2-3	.	CASSTGPWGTDTQYF	TGTGCCAGCAGTACGGGCCCGTGGGGAACAGATACGCAGTATTTT
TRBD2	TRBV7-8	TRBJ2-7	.	CASSPWTSGNEQYF	TGTGCCAGCAGCCCCTGGACTAGCGGGAACGAGCAGTACTTC
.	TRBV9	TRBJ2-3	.	CASSVVEGGTDTQYF	TGTGCCAGCAGCGTAGTCGAAGGGGGCACAGATACGCAGTATTTT
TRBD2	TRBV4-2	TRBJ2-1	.	CASSQDLPSGVLYNEQFF	TGTGCCAGCAGCCAAGATCTCCCTAGCGGGGTTCTATACAATGAGCAGTTCTTC
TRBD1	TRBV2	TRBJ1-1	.	CASSIPFGTWQGDVNF	TGTGCCAGCAGTATCCCTTTCGGCACCTGGCAGGGGGACGTTAACTTT
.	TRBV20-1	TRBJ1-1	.	CSAKRETLTFF	TGCAGTGCTAAAAGGGAGACGTTGACTTTCTTT
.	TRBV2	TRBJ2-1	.	CAIAVYNEQFF	TGTGCCATTGCAGTCTACAATGAGCAGTTCTTC
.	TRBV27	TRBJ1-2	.	CASSLGRGARGYTF	TGTGCCAGCAGTTTGGGACGGGGGGCACGTGGCTACACCTTC
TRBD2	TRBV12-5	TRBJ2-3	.	CASGLVAGGRTDTQYF	TGTGCTAGTGGTTTGGTAGCGGGGGGGCGCACAGATACGCAGTATTTT
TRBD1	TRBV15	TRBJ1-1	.	CATSRGGTGFGAFF	TGTGCCACCAGCAGAGGAGGGACAGGTTTCGGTGCTTTCTTT
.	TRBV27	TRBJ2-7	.	CASGPGFLREEQYF	TGTGCCAGCGGCCCCGGATTTTTACGTGAGGAGCAGTACTTC
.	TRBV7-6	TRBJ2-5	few	CASRAGGEETQYF	TGTGCCAGCAGGGCCGGTGGGGAAGAGACCCAGTACTTC
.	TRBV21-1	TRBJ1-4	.	CASSIRVGASTNEKLFF	TGTGCCAGCAGCATCCGGGTGGGGGCCTCAACTAATGAAAAACTGTTTTTT
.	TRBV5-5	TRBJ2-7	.	CASSLGWYEQYF	TGTGCCAGCAGCTTGGGCTGGTACGAGCAGTACTTC
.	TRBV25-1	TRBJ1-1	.	CASSERMNTEAFF	TGTGCCAGCAGTGAACGGATGAACACTGAAGCTTTCTTT
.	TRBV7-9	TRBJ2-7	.	CASSLGGREQYF	TGTGCCAGCAGCTTAGGGGGGAGGGAGCAGTACTTC
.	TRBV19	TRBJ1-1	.	CASSIPGLDTEAFF	TGTGCCAGTAGTATACCAGGGCTGGACACTGAAGCTTTCTTT
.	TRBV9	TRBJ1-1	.	CASSVSTGNTEAFF	TGTGCCAGCAGCGTGTCGACAGGTAACACTGAAGCTTTCTTT
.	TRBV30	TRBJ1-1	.	CAWSLWGEAFF	TGTGCCTGGAGTTTGTGGGGTGAAGCTTTCTTT
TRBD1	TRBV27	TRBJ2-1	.	CASSTWTGYSYNEQFF	TGTGCCAGCAGTACTTGGACAGGCTACTCCTACAATGAGCAGTTCTTC
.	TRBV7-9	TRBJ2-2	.	CASSLAGNTGELFF	TGTGCCAGCAGCTTAGCAGGGAACACCGGGGAGCTGTTTTTT
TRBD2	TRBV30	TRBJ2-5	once	CAWSVLVAGENYAQETQYF	TGTGCCTGGAGTGTATTGGTAGCGGGAGAGAATTACGCACAAGAGACCCAGTACTTC
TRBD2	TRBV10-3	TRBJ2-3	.	CAIGVAGGRRDTQYF	TGTGCCATCGGGGTAGCGGGAGGGCGTAGGGATACGCAGTATTTT
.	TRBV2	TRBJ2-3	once	CASKGFADTQYF	TGTGCCAGCAAGGGTTTTGCAGATACGCAGTATTTT
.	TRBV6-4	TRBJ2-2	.	CASSDSLRAGELFF	TGTGCCAGCAGTGACTCCCTACGCGCCGGGGAGCTGTTTTTT
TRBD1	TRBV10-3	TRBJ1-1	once	CATGTANTEAFF	TGTGCCACCGGGACAGCGAACACTGAAGCTTTCTTT
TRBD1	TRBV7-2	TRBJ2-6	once	CASSLRAGDSYSGANVLTF	TGTGCCAGCAGCTTAAGGGCTGGGGACAGCTACTCTGGGGCCAACGTCCTGACTTTC
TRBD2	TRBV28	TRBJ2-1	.	CASSFNRGGLRYNEQFF	TGTGCCAGCAGTTTCAATCGGGGGGGACTACGTTACAATGAGCAGTTCTTC
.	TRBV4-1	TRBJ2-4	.	CASSQAWGGWAKNIQYF	TGCGCCAGCAGCCAAGCTTGGGGGGGCTGGGCCAAAAACATTCAGTACTTC
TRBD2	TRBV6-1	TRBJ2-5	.	CASSESRRAGGRTQYF	TGTGCCAGCAGTGAAAGTCGGCGGGCGGGGGGGCGGACCCAGTACTTC
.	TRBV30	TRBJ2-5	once	CAWSPGGGDAQYF	TGTGCCTGGAGCCCAGGGGGGGGTGACGCCCAGTACTTC
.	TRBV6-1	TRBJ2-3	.	CASSRTGRGTDTQYF	TGTGCCAGCAGCAGAACAGGGCGTGGCACAGATACGCAGTATTTT